This TCR beta chain came from a study of T cell responses to AZD1222 COVID-19 vaccine. Produced via immunoSEQ multiplex PCR; TCRdb's table is partial and in-frame only. The data show about 150,000 clones, about 93% seen once. Germline-derived CDR1 and CDR2 are SGHRS and YFSETQ. This CDR3 contains 13 residues. Trimming stripped 1 base from V and 1 base from J, with 5 bases between. This clone has a single count. This TCR was sampled from an adult in good health. The chain has TRBV5-1 and TRBJ2-5; no clear D. The sequenced sample was peripheral blood, obtained on day 0 of AZD1222 vaccination. The CDR3 nucleotides read TGCGCCAGCAGCTTGAACCCCCAAGAGACCCAGTACTTC. It yields the protein CASSLNPQETQYF.